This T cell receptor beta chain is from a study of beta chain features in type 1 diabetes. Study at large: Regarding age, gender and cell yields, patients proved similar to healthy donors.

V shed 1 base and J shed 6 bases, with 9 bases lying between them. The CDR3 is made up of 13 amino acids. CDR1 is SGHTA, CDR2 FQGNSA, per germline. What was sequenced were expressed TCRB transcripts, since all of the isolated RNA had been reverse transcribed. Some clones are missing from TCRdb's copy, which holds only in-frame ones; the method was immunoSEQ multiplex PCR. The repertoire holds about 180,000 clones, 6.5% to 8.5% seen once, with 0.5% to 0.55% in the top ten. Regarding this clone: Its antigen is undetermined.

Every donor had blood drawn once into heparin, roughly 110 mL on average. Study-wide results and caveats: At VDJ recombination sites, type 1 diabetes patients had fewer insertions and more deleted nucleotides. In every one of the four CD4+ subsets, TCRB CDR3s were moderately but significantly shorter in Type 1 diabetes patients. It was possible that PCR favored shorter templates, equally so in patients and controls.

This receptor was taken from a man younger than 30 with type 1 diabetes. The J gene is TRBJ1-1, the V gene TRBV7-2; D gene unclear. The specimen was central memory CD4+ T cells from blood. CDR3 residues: CASSLDLGPEAFF. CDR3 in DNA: TGTGCCAGCAGCTTAGATCTGGGCCCTGAAGCTTTCTTT.